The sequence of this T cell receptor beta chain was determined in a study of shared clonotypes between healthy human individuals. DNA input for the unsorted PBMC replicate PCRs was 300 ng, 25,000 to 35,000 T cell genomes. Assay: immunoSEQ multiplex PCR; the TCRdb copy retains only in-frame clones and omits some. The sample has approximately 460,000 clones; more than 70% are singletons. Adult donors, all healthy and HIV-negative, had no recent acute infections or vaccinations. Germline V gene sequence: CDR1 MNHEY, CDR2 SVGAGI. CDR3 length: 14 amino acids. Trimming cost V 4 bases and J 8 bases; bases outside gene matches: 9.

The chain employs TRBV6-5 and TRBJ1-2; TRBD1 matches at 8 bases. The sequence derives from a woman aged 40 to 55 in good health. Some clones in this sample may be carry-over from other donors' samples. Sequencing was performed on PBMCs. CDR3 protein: CASSWTGRVGGYTF. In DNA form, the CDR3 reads TGTGCCAGCAGTTGGACAGGGCGGGTGGGCGGCTACACCTTC.